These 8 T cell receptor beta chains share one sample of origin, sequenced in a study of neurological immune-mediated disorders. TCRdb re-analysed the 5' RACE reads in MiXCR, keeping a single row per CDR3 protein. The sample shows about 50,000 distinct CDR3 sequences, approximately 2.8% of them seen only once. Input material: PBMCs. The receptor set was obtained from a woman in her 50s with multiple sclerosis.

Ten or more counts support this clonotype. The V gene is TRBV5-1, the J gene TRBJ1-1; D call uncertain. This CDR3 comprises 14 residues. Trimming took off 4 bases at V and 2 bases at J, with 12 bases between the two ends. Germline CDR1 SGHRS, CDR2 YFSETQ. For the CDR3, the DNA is TGCGCCAGCAGCGCAACGACGGCCAACACTGAAGCTTTCTTT. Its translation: CASSATTANTEAFF.

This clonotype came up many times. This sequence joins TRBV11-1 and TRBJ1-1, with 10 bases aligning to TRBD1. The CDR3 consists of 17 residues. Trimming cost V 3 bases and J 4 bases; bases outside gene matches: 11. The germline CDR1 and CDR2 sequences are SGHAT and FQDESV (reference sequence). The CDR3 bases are TGTGCCAGCAGCTTTTTCCCCCCCTGGACAGGGGGCACTGAAGCTTTCTTT. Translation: CASSFFPPWTGGTEAFF.

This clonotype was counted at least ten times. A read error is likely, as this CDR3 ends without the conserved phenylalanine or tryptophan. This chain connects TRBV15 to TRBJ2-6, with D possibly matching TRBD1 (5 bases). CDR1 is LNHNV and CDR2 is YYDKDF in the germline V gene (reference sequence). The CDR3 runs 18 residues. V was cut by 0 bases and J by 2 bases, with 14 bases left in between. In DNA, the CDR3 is TGTGCCACCAGCAGAGATCCTATAGGGGTTACTGGGGCCAACGTCCTGACTAAC. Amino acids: CATSRDPIGVTGANVLTN.

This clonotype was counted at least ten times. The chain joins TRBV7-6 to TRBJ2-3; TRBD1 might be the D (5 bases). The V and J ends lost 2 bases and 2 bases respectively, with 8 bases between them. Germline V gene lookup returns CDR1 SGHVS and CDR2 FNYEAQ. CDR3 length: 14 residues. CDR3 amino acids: CASSLRGLTDTQYF. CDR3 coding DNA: TGTGCCAGCAGCTTAAGGGGTCTCACAGATACGCAGTATTTT.

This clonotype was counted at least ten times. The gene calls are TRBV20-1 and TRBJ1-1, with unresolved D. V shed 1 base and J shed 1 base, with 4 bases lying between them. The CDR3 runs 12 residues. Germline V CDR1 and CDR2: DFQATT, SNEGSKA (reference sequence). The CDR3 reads CSARVKNTEAFF. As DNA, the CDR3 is TGCAGTGCTAGAGTCAAGAACACTGAAGCTTTCTTT.

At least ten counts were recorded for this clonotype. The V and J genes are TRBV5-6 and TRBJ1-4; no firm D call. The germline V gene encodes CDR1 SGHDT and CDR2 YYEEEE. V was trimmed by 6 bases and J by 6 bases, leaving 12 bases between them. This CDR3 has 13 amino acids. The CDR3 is CASTIWTDEKLFF. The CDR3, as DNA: TGTGCCAGCACCATTTGGACGGATGAAAAACTGTTTTTT.

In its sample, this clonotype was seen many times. Here the CDR3 DNA reads TGTGCCAGCAGCTCCGGACAGAGCGGAGCTGAAGCTTTCTTT. It encodes CASSSGQSGAEAFF. The genes are TRBV7-3 and TRBJ1-1; D might be TRBD1 (6 bases). Germline CDR1 reads SGHTA; CDR2 reads FQGTGA. The CDR3 has 14 residues. The V end lost 4 bases, the J end lost 6 bases, and 15 bases lay between the germline ends.

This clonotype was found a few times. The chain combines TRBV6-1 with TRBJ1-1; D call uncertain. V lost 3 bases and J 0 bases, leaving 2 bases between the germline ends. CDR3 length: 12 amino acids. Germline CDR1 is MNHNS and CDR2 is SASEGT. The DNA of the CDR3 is TGTGCCAGCAGTGAGCTGAACACTGAAGCTTTCTTT. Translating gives CASSELNTEAFF.